Listed below are T cell receptor beta chains from one sample, sequenced in a study of cytomegalovirus exposure and HLA in healthy donors. Using immunoSEQ multiplex PCR, the repertoire was profiled, and TCRdb retains in-frame clones only, with some absent. The sample has about 89,000 clones; about 80% are singletons. The sample was PBMCs. The receptors derive from a female donor in good health and CMV-seropositive. CDR3s include the opening cysteine and the closing phenylalanine or tryptophan. The D gene is left open where the match is weak.

V gene	J gene	D gene	CDR3 protein
TRBV12-5	TRBJ2-2	TRBD2	CASGLIAGSTGELFF
TRBV11-2	TRBJ1-3	TRBD1	CASRYRGLPSDYSGNTIYF
TRBV19	TRBJ2-5	TRBD2	CASRYSGSGYQETQYF
TRBV30	TRBJ2-7	.	CAWSVRGNPYEQYF
TRBV4-1	TRBJ2-7	TRBD1	CASSPGQANSYEQYF
TRBV6-5	TRBJ2-7	.	CASSFRRGLSYEQYF
TRBV25-1	TRBJ2-2	TRBD2	CASSEFREGLATTGELFF
TRBV6-5	TRBJ2-7	TRBD2	CASRDAIAGHYEQYF
TRBV19	TRBJ2-5	TRBD1	CASSIRTGGRETQYF
TRBV10-3	TRBJ2-3	TRBD2	CAISGTSGRPGVSTDTQYF
TRBV4-2	TRBJ1-2	TRBD1	CASSQEGDRGLYGYTF
TRBV5-4	TRBJ2-1	.	CASSNPRGMDNEQFF
TRBV7-9	TRBJ2-5	.	CASSLVSVKETQYF
TRBV7-9	TRBJ2-1	.	CASTEDSYNEQFF
TRBV6-1	TRBJ1-4	TRBD1	CASIKTGGRELFF
TRBV5-6	TRBJ1-2	TRBD1	CASSLMKGQGAWGYTF
TRBV2	TRBJ2-3	TRBD2	CASSERSSGRPDTQYF
TRBV28	TRBJ1-2	.	CASTLGGWVYGYTF
TRBV27	TRBJ2-1	.	CASSLGGHNNEQFF